This TCR beta chain was documented in a study of radiation and T cells in renal cell carcinoma. Study-level results: From baseline, blood top tumor clonotypes peaked at 2 weeks post-radiation. Baseline intratumoral clonotype presence is unknown without pretreatment biopsies.

The CDR3 contains 15 residues. Germline CDR1 is MDHEN and CDR2 is SYDVKM. J was trimmed by 5 bases and V by 3 bases; bases with no gene match: 8. Time point given: blood 2 weeks post-SBRT. Sample treatment: 15 Gy SBRT to primary tumor, nephrectomy 4 weeks later. After SBRT, blood was collected at 2 and 4 weeks, plus baseline. The method was immunoSEQ multiplex PCR; TCRdb's version includes in-frame clones alone and lacks a portion of them. Found here are some 120,000 clones, around four fifths of them singletons; the top ten hold about 1.9%. Remarks on this clone: Its antigen is undetermined.

This chain uses TRBV28 with TRBJ1-1; TRBD1 aligns across 8 bases. This clonotype was sampled from a woman in her fifties or sixties with renal cell carcinoma. Material: blood, obtained from a patient whose treatment included radiotherapy and nephrectomy. As DNA, the CDR3 is TGTGCCAGCAGTTTCAGGGGGCCTAGGGGAACTGAAGCTTTCTTT. Protein product: CASSFRGPRGTEAFF.